A single T cell receptor (beta chain) is shown here with its context. Sampled blood dates from first hyperthyroidism diagnosis, and it precedes any ophthalmopathy symptoms. Germline V gene data show CDR1 as SGDLS and CDR2 as YYNGEE. This CDR3 has 17 residues. V dropped 0 bases and J dropped 0 bases, with 15 bases sitting between them. These data come from a study of T cells in Graves' hyperthyroidism and ophthalmopathy. Amplification of TCR beta CDR3 regions was performed using RNA transcripts as template. The HTBI primer set served for first-round RT-PCR of the TCR CDR3. TCRdb itself ran the multiplex PCR reads through MiXCR, one entry per CDR3 protein. The table lists 550,000 to 650,000 distinct CDR3 sequences, about 14% of them singletons.

This chain uses TRBV9 with TRBJ1-1; D gene ambiguous. Source material: blood. The receptor's source is a woman in her 30s with Graves' hyperthyroidism that later progressed to Graves' ophthalmopathy. As DNA, the CDR3 is TGTGCCAGCAGCGTAGCTGGCGGGATATCCATGAACACTGAAGCTTTCTTT. Its translation: CASSVAGGISMNTEAFF.